This TCR beta chain was profiled in a study of blood T cell repertoires in COVID-19. This clone appeared once. Libraries were prepared by immunoSEQ multiplex PCR; TCRdb keeps only in-frame clonotypes and omits some of them. The top ten hold approximately 15% of the sample, which has tens of thousands of clones, less than 90% seen once. The length of the CDR3 is 16 residues. Trimming removed 11 bases from V and 4 bases from J; junction bases left unmatched: 16. CDR1 and CDR2 from the germline V gene are SEHNR and FQNEAQ (reference sequence). The J gene is TRBJ2-2, the V gene TRBV7-9; 7 nucleotides agree with TRBD2. The sequencing sample was made of peripheral blood. This receptor was identified in an elderly man in a cohort sampled during active COVID-19. CDR3 coding DNA: TGTGCCCCCTCGGGGGGACTAACTTCCGGCACCGGGGAGCTGTTTTTT. Its protein is CAPSGGLTSGTGELFF.